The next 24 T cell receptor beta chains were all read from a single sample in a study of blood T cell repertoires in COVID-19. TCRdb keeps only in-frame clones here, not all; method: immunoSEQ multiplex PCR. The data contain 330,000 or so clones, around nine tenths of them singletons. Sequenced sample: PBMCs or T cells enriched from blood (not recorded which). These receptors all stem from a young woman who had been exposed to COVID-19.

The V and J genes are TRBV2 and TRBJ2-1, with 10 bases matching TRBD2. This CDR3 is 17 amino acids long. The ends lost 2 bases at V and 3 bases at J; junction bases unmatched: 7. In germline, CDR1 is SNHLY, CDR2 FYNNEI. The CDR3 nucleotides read TGTGCCAGCAGTGAAAGGCTAGCGGGGGATTTCTACAATGAGCAGTTCTTC. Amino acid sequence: CASSERLAGDFYNEQFF.

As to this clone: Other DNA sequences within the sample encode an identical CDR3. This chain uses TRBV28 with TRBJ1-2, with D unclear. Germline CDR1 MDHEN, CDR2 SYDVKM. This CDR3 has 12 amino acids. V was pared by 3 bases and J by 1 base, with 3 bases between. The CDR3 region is CASSFLNYGYTF. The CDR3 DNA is TGTGCCAGCAGTTTTCTTAACTATGGCTACACCTTC.

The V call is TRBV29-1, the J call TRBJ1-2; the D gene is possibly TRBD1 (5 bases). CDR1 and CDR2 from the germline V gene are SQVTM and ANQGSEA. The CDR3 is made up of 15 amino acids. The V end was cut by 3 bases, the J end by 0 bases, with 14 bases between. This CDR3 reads CSVEGRGSTNYGYTF. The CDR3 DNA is TGCAGCGTTGAGGGGAGGGGCAGCACTAACTATGGCTACACCTTC.

In nucleotides, the CDR3 is TGTGCCAGCAGTTTTACAGCGGTTAGCACAGATACGCAGTATTTT. Its protein product is CASSFTAVSTDTQYF. The chain carries TRBV27 and TRBJ2-3, with D possibly TRBD2 on 5 matching bases. Trimming took off 3 bases at V and 0 bases at J, with 10 bases between the two ends. CDR3 length: 15 residues. CDR1 and CDR2 from the germline V gene are MNHEY and SMNVEV (reference sequence).

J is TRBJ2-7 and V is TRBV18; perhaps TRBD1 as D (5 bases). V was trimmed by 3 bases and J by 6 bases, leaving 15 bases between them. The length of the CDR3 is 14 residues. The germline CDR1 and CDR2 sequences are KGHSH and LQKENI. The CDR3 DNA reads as TGTGCCAGCTCACCCAGTAATGGGGCGGTCGAGCAGTACTTC. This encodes CASSPSNGAVEQYF.

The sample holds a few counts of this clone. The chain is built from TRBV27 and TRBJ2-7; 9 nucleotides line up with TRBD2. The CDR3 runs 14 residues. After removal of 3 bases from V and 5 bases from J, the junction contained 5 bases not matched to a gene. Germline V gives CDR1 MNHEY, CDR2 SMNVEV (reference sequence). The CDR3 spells CASSFLTSGDEQYF. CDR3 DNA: TGTGCCAGCAGTTTTCTGACTAGCGGCGACGAGCAGTACTTC.

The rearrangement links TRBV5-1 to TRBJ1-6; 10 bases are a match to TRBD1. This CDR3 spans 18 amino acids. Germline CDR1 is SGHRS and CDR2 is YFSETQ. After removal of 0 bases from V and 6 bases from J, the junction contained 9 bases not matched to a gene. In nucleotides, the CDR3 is TGCGCCAGCAGCTTGGTACTGAGGGGACAGGGGTCTAATTCACCCCTCCACTTT. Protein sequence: CASSLVLRGQGSNSPLHF.

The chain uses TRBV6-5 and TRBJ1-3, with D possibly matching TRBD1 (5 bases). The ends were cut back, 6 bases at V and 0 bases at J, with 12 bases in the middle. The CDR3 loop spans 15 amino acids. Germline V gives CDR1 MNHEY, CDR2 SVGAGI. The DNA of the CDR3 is TGTGCCAGCAGCAGGGTTTGGGGCTCTGGAAACACCATATATTTT. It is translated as CASSRVWGSGNTIYF.

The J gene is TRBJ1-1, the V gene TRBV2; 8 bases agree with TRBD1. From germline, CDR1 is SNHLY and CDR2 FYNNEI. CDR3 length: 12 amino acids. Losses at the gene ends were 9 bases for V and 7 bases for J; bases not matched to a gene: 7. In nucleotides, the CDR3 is TGTGCCAGTGGGGACAGGCCGCATGAAGCTTTCTTT. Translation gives CASGDRPHEAFF.

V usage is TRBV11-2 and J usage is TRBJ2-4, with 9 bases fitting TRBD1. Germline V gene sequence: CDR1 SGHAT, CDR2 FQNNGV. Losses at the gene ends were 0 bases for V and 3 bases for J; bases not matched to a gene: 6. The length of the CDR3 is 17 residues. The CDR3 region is CASSLEGGTGYKNIQYF. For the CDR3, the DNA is TGTGCCAGCAGCTTAGAGGGGGGGACAGGGTACAAAAACATTCAGTACTTC.

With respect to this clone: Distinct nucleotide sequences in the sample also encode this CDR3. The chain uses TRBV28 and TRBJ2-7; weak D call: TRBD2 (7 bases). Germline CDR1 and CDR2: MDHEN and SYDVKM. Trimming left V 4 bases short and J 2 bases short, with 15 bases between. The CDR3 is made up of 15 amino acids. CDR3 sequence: CASSSPRGATYEQYF. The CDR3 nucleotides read TGTGCCAGCAGTTCCCCCCGGGGGGCAACCTACGAGCAGTACTTC.

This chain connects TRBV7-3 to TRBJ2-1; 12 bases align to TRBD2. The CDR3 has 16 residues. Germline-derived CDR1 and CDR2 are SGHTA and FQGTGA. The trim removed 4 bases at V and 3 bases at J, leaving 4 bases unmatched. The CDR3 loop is CASSWSLAGGYNEQFF. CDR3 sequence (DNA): TGTGCCAGCAGCTGGTCACTAGCGGGAGGCTACAATGAGCAGTTCTTC.

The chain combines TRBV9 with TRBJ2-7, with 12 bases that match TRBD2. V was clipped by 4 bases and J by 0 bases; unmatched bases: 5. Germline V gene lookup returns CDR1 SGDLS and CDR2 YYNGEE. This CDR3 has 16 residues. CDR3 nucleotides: TGTGCCAGCAGCAACCCGACTAGCGGGAGCTCCTACGAGCAGTACTTC. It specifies CASSNPTSGSSYEQYF.

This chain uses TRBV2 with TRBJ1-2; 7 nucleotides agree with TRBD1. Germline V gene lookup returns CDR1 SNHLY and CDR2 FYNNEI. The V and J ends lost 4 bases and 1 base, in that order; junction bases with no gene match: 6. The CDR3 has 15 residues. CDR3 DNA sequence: TGTGCCAGCAGTGCCCAGACAGGGAGTAACTATGGCTACACCTTC. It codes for CASSAQTGSNYGYTF.

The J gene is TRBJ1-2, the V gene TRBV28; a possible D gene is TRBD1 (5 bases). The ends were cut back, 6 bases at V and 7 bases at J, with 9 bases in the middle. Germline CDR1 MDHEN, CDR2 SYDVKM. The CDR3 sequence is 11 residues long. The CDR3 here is CASRGDSGYTF. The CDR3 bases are TGTGCCAGCAGGGGCGACAGTGGCTACACCTTC.

The CDR3 is CASSSPGRSNEQFF. The CDR3 region has the DNA TGTGCCAGCAGTTCACCCGGGAGGTCCAATGAGCAGTTCTTC. The chain is built from TRBV28 and TRBJ2-1; 7 positions agree with TRBD2. J was trimmed by 6 bases and V by 4 bases; bases with no gene match: 6. CDR1 MDHEN and CDR2 SYDVKM come from the germline V gene. The CDR3 contains 14 residues. The whole variable domain, filled in from reference TRBV28 and TRBJ2-1, reads DVKVTQSSRYLVKRTGEKVFLECVQDMDHENMFWYRQDPGLGLRLIYFSYDVKMKEKGDIPEGYSVSREKKERFSLILESASTNQTSMYLCASSSPGRSNEQFFGPGTRLTVL.

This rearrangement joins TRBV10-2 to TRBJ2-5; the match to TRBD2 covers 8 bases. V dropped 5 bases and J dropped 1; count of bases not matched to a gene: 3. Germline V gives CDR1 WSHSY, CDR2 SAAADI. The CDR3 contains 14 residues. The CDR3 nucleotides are TGCGCCAGCAGTCCGCGGGAGGTCCAAGAGACCCAGTACTTC. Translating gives CASSPREVQETQYF.

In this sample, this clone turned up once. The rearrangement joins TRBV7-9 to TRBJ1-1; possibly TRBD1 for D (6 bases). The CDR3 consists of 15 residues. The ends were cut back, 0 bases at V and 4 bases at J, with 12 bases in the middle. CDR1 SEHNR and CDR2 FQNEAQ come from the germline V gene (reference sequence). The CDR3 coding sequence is TGTGCCAGCAGCTTAGCCGCAGGGGTCGTCACTGAAGCTTTCTTT. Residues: CASSLAAGVVTEAFF.

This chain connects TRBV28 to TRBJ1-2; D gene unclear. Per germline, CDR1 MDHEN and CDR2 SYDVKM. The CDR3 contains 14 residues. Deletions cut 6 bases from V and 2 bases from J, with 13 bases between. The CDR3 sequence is CASSLPGGNYGYTF. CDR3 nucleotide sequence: TGTGCCAGCAGCCTCCCCGGAGGGAACTATGGCTACACCTTC.

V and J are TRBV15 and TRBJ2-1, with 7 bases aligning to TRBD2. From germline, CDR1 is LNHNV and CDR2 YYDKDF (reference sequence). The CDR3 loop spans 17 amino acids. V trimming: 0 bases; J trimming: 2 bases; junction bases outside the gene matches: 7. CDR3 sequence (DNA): TGTGCCACCAGCAGAGATCGCGGGAGAGGGCCCTACAATGAGCAGTTCTTC. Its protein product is CATSRDRGRGPYNEQFF.

The CDR3 DNA is TGTGCCAGCGCCCGGCTAGCGGGTACCTCCTACAATGAGCAGTTCTTC. Translating gives CASARLAGTSYNEQFF. This chain joins TRBV3-1 (or the pseudogene TRBV3-2) and TRBJ2-1; TRBD2 matches at 8 bases. CDR3 length equals 16 residues. After removal of 8 bases from V and 0 bases from J, the junction contained 9 bases not matched to a gene. CDR1 is LGHDT, CDR2 YNNKEL, per germline (reference sequence).

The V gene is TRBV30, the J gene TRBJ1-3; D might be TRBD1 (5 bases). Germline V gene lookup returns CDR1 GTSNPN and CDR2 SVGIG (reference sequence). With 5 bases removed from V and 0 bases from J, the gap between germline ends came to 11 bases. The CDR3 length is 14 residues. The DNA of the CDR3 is TGTGCCTGGGGGACCGGGGGCTCTGGAAACACCATATATTTT. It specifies CAWGTGGSGNTIYF.

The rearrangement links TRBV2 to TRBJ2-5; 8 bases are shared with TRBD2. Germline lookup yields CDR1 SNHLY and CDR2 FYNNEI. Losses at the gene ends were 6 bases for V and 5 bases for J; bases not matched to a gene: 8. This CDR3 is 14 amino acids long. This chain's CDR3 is CASSPREGLETQYF. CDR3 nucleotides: TGTGCCAGCAGCCCTCGGGAGGGCCTCGAGACCCAGTACTTC.

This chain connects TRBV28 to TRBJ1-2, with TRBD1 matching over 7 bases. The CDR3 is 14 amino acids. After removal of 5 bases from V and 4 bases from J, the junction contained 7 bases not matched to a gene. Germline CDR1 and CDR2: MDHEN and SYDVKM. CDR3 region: CASSQQGRGYGYTF. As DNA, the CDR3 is TGTGCCAGCAGTCAACAGGGGCGAGGCTATGGCTACACCTTC.